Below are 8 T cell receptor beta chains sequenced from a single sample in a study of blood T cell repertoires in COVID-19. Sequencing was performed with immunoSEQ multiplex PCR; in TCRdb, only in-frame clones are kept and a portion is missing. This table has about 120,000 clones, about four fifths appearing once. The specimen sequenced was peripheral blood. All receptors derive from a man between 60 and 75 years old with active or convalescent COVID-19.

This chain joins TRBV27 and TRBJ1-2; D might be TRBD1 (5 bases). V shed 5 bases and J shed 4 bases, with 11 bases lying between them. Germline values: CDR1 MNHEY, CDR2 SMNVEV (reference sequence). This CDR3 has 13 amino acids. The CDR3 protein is CASSPGPAYGYTF. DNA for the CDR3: TGTGCCAGCAGTCCAGGGCCGGCCTATGGCTACACCTTC.

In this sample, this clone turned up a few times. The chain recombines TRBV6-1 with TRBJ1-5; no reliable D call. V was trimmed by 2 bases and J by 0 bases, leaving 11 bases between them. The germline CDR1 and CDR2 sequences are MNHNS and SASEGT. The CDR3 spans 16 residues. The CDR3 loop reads CASSERADYSNQPQHF. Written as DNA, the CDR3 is TGTGCCAGCAGTGAAAGGGCGGACTATAGCAATCAGCCCCAGCATTTT.

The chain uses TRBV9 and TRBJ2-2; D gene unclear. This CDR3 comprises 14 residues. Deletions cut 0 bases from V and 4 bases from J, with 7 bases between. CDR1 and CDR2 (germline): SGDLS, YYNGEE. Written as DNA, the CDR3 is TGTGCCAGCAGCGTAGATGAGGTCACCGGGGAGCTGTTTTTT. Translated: CASSVDEVTGELFF.

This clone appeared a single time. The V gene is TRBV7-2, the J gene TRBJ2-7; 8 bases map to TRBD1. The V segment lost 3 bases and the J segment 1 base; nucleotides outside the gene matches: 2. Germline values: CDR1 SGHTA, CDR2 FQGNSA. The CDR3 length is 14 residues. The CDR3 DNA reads TGTGCCAGCAGCTTGGACAGGGCTTCCTACGAGCAGTACTTC. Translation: CASSLDRASYEQYF.

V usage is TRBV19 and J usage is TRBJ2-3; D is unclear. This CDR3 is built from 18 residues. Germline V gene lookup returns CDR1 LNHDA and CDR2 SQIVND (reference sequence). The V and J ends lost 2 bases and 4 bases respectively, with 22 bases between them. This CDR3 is CASSIPPRGGAIPDTQYF. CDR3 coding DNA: TGTGCCAGTAGTATACCTCCCCGTGGCGGAGCCATTCCAGATACGCAGTATTTT.

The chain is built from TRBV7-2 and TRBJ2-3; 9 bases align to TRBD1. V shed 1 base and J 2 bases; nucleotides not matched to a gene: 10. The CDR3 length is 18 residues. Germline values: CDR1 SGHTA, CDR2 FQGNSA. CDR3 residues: CASSLDPRGTGLTDTQYF. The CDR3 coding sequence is TGTGCCAGCAGCTTAGACCCCAGGGGGACAGGGCTCACAGATACGCAGTATTTT.

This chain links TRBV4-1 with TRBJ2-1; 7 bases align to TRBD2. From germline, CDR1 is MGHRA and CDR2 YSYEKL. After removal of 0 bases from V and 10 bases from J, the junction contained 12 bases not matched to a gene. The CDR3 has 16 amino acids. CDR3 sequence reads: CASSQDRAGRQGEQFF. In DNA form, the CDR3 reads TGCGCCAGCAGCCAAGATCGAGCGGGAAGGCAAGGGGAGCAGTTCTTC.

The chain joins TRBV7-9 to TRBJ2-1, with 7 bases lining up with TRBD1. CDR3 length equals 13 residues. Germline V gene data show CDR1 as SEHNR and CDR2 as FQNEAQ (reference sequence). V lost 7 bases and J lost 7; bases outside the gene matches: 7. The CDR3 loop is CASNDRVRNEQFF. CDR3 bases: TGTGCCAGCAACGACAGGGTTAGGAATGAGCAGTTCTTC. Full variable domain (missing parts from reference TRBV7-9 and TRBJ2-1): DTGVSQNPRHKITKRGQNVTFRCDPISEHNRLYWYRQTLGQGPEFLTYFQNEAQLEKSRLLSDRFSAERPKGSFSTLEIQRTEQGDSAMYLCASNDRVRNEQFFGPGTRLTVL.